The next 23 T cell receptor beta chains were all read from a single sample in a study of blood T cell repertoires in COVID-19. Measured with immunoSEQ multiplex PCR; TCRdb has only the in-frame clones, and not every one. The sample has hundreds of thousands of clones, around nine tenths seen once. Sequencing was performed on peripheral blood. These receptors came from a man aged 55 to 69 who had recovered from COVID-19.

The V gene is TRBV19, the J gene TRBJ2-3; 7 bases map to TRBD1. CDR1 is LNHDA and CDR2 is SQIVND in the germline V gene (reference sequence). V lost 10 bases and J lost 7; bases outside the gene matches: 11. This CDR3 has 13 amino acids. CDR3 amino acids: CATRQGAGNTQYF. The CDR3 DNA follows: TGTGCCACAAGACAGGGAGCCGGGAATACGCAGTATTTT.

The rearrangement links TRBV5-1 to TRBJ2-3, with a tentative D call TRBD1 (6 bases). CDR1 and CDR2 from the germline V gene are SGHRS and YFSETQ. The CDR3 runs 14 residues. Trimming pared 9 bases from V and 5 bases from J, leaving 19 bases between. The CDR3 DNA sequence: TGCGCCACCTACCCCGGGACAACTCAAGATACGCAGTATTTT. Translated, it gives CATYPGTTQDTQYF.

J is TRBJ1-6 and V is TRBV19; D not resolved. The V and J ends lost 7 bases and 5 bases respectively, with 15 bases between them. The CDR3 loop spans 15 amino acids. CDR1 LNHDA and CDR2 SQIVND come from the germline V gene (reference sequence). The CDR3: CASNRRARDNSPLHF. In DNA, the CDR3 is TGTGCCAGTAATAGGAGGGCTAGGGATAATTCACCCCTCCACTTT.

In its sample, this clone was seen once. The rearrangement uses TRBV9 and TRBJ1-2, with D perhaps TRBD1 (5 bases). Trimming removed 4 bases at V and 9 bases at J, with 16 bases between. The CDR3 loop spans 13 amino acids. CDR1 and CDR2 from the germline V gene are SGDLS and YYNGEE. The chain's CDR3 is CASSPTRQGSYTF. DNA of the CDR3: TGTGCCAGCAGCCCAACACGCCAGGGAAGCTACACCTTC.

The gene calls are TRBV4-2 and TRBJ2-1, with TRBD2 matching over 10 bases. Germline V gene lookup returns CDR1 LGHNA and CDR2 YNFKEQ. The CDR3 has 17 residues. With V trimmed by 4 bases and J by 1 base, 7 bases remained unmatched. CDR3 DNA: TGTGCCAGCAGCCTCGGGTCAGCGGGAGGGTCCTACAATGAGCAGTTCTTC. Its translation: CASSLGSAGGSYNEQFF.

The genes are TRBV7-8 and TRBJ2-1; 7 positions agree with TRBD1. Germline V lookup: CDR1 SGHVS, CDR2 FQNEAQ. V lost 2 bases and J lost 9; bases outside the gene matches: 7. The CDR3 consists of 14 residues. The CDR3 spells CASSLPTGKAEQFF. CDR3 nucleotide sequence: TGTGCCAGCAGCTTACCGACAGGGAAGGCTGAGCAGTTCTTC.

V usage is TRBV28 and J usage is TRBJ2-3, with 11 nucleotides matching TRBD2. V was clipped by 4 bases and J by 2 bases; unmatched bases: 5. The CDR3 is 16 amino acids. The germline V gene encodes CDR1 MDHEN and CDR2 SYDVKM. The CDR3 bases are TGTGCCAGCAGTTCTTTAGCGGGAGGGAACACAGATACGCAGTATTTT. Protein product: CASSSLAGGNTDTQYF. Full variable domain (missing parts from reference TRBV28 and TRBJ2-3): DVKVTQSSRYLVKRTGEKVFLECVQDMDHENMFWYRQDPGLGLRLIYFSYDVKMKEKGDIPEGYSVSREKKERFSLILESASTNQTSMYLCASSSLAGGNTDTQYFGPGTRLTVL.

The V and J genes are TRBV6-2 or TRBV6-3 and TRBJ1-2; a weak D match, TRBD1 (5 bases). CDR1 MNHEY and CDR2 SVGEGT come from the germline V gene. The V and J ends lost 2 bases and 8 bases respectively, with 12 bases between them. The CDR3 covers 13 residues. The CDR3 spells CASSYDTAGGYTF. The DNA for the CDR3 is TGTGCCAGCAGTTACGATACCGCAGGGGGCTACACCTTC.

The J gene is TRBJ2-7, the V gene TRBV7-2; D may be TRBD2 (6 bases). The germline V gene encodes CDR1 SGHTA and CDR2 FQGNSA. The length of the CDR3 is 13 residues. The ends were cut back, 6 bases at V and 1 base at J, with 10 bases in the middle. This chain's CDR3 is CASRLSGSYEQYF. The CDR3 DNA sequence: TGTGCCAGCAGGCTTAGCGGATCCTACGAGCAGTACTTC.

For the CDR3, the DNA is TGTGCCAGCAGCGTGTGGGCCCGCACAGATACGCAGTATTTT. It yields the protein CASSVWARTDTQYF. The V gene is TRBV7-2, the J gene TRBJ2-3; unclear D gene. Trimming took 5 bases from V and 1 from J, leaving 10 bases between them. Per germline, CDR1 SGHTA and CDR2 FQGNSA. The CDR3 covers 14 residues.

The V call is TRBV2, the J call TRBJ1-5; D is ambiguous. Per the germline V gene, CDR1 is SNHLY and CDR2 is FYNNEI. The CDR3 has 15 amino acids. V lost 6 bases and J lost 8, with 20 bases in between. CDR3 sequence: CASRGSGAVGEPQHF. CDR3 sequence (DNA): TGTGCCAGCAGGGGAAGTGGAGCGGTAGGCGAGCCCCAGCATTTT.

The chain is built from TRBV3-1 (or the pseudogene TRBV3-2) and TRBJ1-6; TRBD1 agrees at 7 bases. The CDR3 is 16 amino acids. Germline lookup yields CDR1 LGHDT and CDR2 YNNKEL (reference sequence). After removal of 2 bases from V and 7 bases from J, the junction contained 8 bases not matched to a gene. The chain's CDR3 is CASSQLPTGSNSPLHF. The CDR3 DNA follows: TGTGCCAGCAGCCAACTCCCGACAGGGTCGAATTCACCCCTCCACTTT.

Here the CDR3 reads CASSLREGSYEQYF. The CDR3 region has the DNA TGTGCCAGCAGCTTAAGGGAGGGCTCCTACGAGCAGTACTTC. The J gene is TRBJ2-7, the V gene TRBV5-4; 7 bases match TRBD2. The germline V gene has CDR1 SGHNT and CDR2 YYREEE (reference sequence). Losses at the gene ends were 2 bases for V and 0 bases for J; bases not matched to a gene: 2. The CDR3 runs 14 residues.

This chain connects TRBV2 to TRBJ1-4; D unclear. The CDR3 consists of 14 residues. The V gene's germline CDR1 is SNHLY and CDR2 FYNNEI. Trimming removed 8 bases from V and 3 bases from J, with 13 bases in between. Written as DNA, the CDR3 is TGTGCCAGCGCCGGGCGGGTGGCTAATGAAAAACTGTTTTTT. This encodes CASAGRVANEKLFF.

The V and J genes are TRBV7-6 and TRBJ2-1, with D possibly matching TRBD1 (6 bases). The CDR3 has 15 amino acids. Germline V CDR1 and CDR2: SGHVS, FNYEAQ. Trimming pared 5 bases from V and 5 bases from J, leaving 16 bases between. In nucleotides, the CDR3 is TGTGCCAGCAGCCGCCGTGGGACATCTAACAATGAGCAGTTCTTC. Translated, it gives CASSRRGTSNNEQFF.

In its sample, this clone was seen once. The chain uses TRBV10-3 and TRBJ1-2; 7 bases match TRBD1. The trim removed 4 bases at V and 7 bases at J, leaving 6 bases unmatched. Germline V gives CDR1 ENHRY, CDR2 SYGVKD. The CDR3 has 13 amino acids. CDR3 in amino acids: CAISGDRVGGYTF. DNA for the CDR3: TGTGCCATCAGTGGAGACAGGGTCGGTGGCTACACCTTC.

This chain connects TRBV6-5 to TRBJ1-1; D is possibly TRBD1 (5 bases). The V end was cut by 5 bases, the J end by 1 base, with 11 bases between. The CDR3 totals 14 residues. Germline CDR1 MNHEY, CDR2 SVGAGI. CDR3: CASSPGHKNTEAFF. The CDR3 bases are TGTGCCAGCAGTCCCGGACACAAGAACACTGAAGCTTTCTTT.

This chain joins TRBV2 and TRBJ2-7, with D perhaps TRBD2 (5 bases). The V gene's germline CDR1 is SNHLY and CDR2 FYNNEI. V gave up 4 bases and J gave up 3 bases, with 13 bases separating them. The CDR3 length is 14 residues. The CDR3 DNA reads TGTGCCAGCAGTGTTGGGCTGGGGAGCTACGAGCAGTACTTC. This encodes CASSVGLGSYEQYF.

The chain is built from TRBV5-1 and TRBJ1-4, with D unresolved. This CDR3 comprises 13 residues. The germline V gene encodes CDR1 SGHRS and CDR2 YFSETQ. V was pared by 7 bases and J by 8 bases, with 15 bases between. The CDR3 bases are TGCGCCAGCCGGAGGGAGGGAGGAGAAAAACTGTTTTTT. Its translation: CASRREGGEKLFF.

This chain joins TRBV11-2 and TRBJ1-4, with 7 bases fitting TRBD1. Germline CDR1 SGHAT, CDR2 FQNNGV. The CDR3 covers 17 residues. The junction had 9 bases not matched to a gene; V was cut back by 5 bases and J by 0 bases. The CDR3 region has the DNA TGTGCCAGCAGCCTACAGGGGACTCTGGCAACTAATGAAAAACTGTTTTTT. This translates into CASSLQGTLATNEKLFF.

The rearrangement joins TRBV3-1 (or the pseudogene TRBV3-2) to TRBJ2-3; 14 nucleotides agree with TRBD2. The CDR3 runs to 16 residues. Per the germline V gene, CDR1 is LGHDT and CDR2 is YNNKEL (reference sequence). Trimming cost V 4 bases and J 3 bases; bases outside gene matches: 3. CDR3: CASSRLAGGPTDTQYF. In DNA form, the CDR3 reads TGTGCCAGCAGCCGACTAGCGGGGGGGCCGACAGATACGCAGTATTTT.

J is TRBJ2-1 and V is TRBV5-4; TRBD2 matches 7 bases. The CDR3 has 15 residues. Looked up from germline, CDR1 is SGHNT and CDR2 is YYREEE (reference sequence). The V segment lost 1 base and the J segment 5 bases; nucleotides outside the gene matches: 6. Written as DNA, the CDR3 is TGTGCCAGCAGCTTGAAGGCGGGAGTCGACAATGAGCAGTTCTTC. This translates into CASSLKAGVDNEQFF.

This chain connects TRBV4-3 to TRBJ2-7; the match to TRBD2 covers 16 bases. V was pared by 3 bases and J by 5 bases, with 1 base of the junction left unmatched. The CDR3 sequence is 15 residues long. Germline CDR1 LGHNA, CDR2 YSLEER. The CDR3 DNA follows: TGCGCCAGCAGCCATGGGACTAGCGGGAGGGACGAGCAGTACTTC. Translating gives CASSHGTSGRDEQYF.